This T cell receptor beta chain was profiled in a study of T-cell reconstitution after alpha-beta-depleted transplantation in children. There are many counts of this clonotype. Its target is unknown. Preparing the TCRbeta library involved the use of unique molecular identifiers. In TCRdb, the PCR reads were re-called with MiXCR into one record per CDR3 protein. The profile shows over 100,000 distinct CDR3 sequences, 6% of them singletons. Germline V gives CDR1 MDHEN, CDR2 SYDVKM. The CDR3 extends over 16 amino acids. Trimming left V 5 bases short and J 5 bases short, with 21 bases between. Study-wide findings and caveats: T-cell numbers and diversity, one year after transplant, stemmed largely from T cells that were newly produced.

The material sequenced was PBMCs, mostly from graft donor cells, taken 60 days after TCRalphabeta/CD19-depleted stem cell transplant. This clonotype was sampled from a female patient between 2 and 15 years old who had a stem cell transplant for Fanconi anemia, so the T cells may come from the graft donor. The rearrangement joins TRBV28 to TRBJ2-5; tentatively, D is TRBD1 (6 bases). In DNA form, the CDR3 reads TGTGCCAGCAGTCCCCTCCGGACGGATACAGGGGAGACCCAGTACTTC. It yields the protein CASSPLRTDTGETQYF.